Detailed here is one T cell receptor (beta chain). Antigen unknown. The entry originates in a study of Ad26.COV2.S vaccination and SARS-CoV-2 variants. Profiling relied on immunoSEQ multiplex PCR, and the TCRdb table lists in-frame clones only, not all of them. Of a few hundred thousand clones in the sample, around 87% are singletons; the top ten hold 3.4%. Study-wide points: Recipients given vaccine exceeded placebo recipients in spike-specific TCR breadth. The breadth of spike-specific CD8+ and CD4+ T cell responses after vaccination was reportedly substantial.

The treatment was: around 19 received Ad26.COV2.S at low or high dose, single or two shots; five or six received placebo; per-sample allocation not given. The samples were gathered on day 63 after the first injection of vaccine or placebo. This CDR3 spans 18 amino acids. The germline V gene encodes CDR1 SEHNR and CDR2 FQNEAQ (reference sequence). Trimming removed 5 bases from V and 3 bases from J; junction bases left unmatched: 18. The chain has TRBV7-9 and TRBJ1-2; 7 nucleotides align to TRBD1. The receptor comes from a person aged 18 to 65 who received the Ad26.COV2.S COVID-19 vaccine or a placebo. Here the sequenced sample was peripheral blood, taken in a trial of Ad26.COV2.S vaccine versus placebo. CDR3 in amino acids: CASSPNSPPRQGHYGYTF. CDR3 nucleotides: TGTGCCAGCAGCCCCAATTCACCCCCCCGACAGGGTCACTATGGCTACACCTTC.